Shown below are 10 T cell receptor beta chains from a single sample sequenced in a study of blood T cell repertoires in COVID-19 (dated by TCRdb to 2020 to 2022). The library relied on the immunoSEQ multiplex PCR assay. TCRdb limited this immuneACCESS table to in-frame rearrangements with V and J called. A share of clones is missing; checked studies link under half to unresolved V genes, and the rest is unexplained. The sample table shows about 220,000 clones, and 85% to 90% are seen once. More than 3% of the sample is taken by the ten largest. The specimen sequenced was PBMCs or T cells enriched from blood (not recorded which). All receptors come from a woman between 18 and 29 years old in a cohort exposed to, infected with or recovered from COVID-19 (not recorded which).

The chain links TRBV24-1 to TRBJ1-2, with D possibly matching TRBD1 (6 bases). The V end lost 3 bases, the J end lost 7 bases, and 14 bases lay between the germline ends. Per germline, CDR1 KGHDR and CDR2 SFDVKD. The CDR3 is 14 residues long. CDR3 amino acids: CATSDQTGIGGYTF. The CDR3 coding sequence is TGTGCCACCAGTGATCAAACAGGGATTGGTGGCTACACCTTC.

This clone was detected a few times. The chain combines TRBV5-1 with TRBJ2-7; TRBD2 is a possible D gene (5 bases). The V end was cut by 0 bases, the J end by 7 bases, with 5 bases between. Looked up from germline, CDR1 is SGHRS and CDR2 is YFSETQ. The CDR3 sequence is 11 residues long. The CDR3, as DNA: TGCGCCAGCAGCTTGGGGAGGGAGCAGTACTTC. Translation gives CASSLGREQYF.

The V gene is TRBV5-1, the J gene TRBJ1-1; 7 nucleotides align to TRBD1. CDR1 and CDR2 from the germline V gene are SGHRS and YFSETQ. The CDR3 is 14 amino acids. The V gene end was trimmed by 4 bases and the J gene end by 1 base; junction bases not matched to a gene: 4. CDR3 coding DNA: TGCGCCAGCAGCCAAACAGGGGAGAACACTGAAGCTTTCTTT. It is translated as CASSQTGENTEAFF. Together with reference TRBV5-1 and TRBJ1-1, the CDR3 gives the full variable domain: KAGVTQTPRYLIKTRGQQVTLSCSPISGHRSVSWYQQTPGQGLQFLFEYFSETQRNKGNFPGRFSGRQFSNSRSEMNVSTLELGDSALYLCASSQTGENTEAFFGQGTRLTVV.

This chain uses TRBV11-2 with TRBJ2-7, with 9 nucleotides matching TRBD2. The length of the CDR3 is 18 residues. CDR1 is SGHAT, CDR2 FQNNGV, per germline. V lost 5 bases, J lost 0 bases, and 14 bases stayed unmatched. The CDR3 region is CASSARGGGGTPSYEQYF. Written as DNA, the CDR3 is TGTGCCAGCAGCGCTAGAGGCGGGGGGGGGACCCCCTCCTACGAGCAGTACTTC.

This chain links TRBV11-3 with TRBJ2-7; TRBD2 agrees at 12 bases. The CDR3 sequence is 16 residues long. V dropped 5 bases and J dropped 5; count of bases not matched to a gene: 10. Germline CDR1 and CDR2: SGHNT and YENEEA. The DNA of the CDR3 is TGTGCCAGCAGCCCAAATGGACTAGCGGGGATACACGAGCAGTACTTC. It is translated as CASSPNGLAGIHEQYF.

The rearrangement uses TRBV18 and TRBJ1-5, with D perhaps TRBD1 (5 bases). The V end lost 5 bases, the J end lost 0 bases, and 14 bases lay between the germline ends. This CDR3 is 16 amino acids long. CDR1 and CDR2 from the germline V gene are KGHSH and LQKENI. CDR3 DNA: TGTGCCAGCTCAGAACGGACACTAAATAGCAATCAGCCCCAGCATTTT. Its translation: CASSERTLNSNQPQHF.

The CDR3 region has the DNA TGTGCCAGCACCGCCAGGAACACCGGGGAGCTGTTTTTT. Its translation: CASTARNTGELFF. V usage is TRBV6-5 and J usage is TRBJ2-2; no clear D. V was pared by 7 bases and J by 1 base, with 7 bases between. The CDR3 contains 13 residues. CDR1 and CDR2 from the germline V gene are MNHEY and SVGAGI.

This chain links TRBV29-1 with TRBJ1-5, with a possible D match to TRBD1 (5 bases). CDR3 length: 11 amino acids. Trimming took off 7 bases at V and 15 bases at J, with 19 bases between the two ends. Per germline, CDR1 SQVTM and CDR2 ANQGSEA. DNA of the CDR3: TGCAGCGCCCAAAGGGGCGAGTCTTTGCATTTT. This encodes CSAQRGESLHF.

The CDR3 DNA reads as TGTGCCAGTAGTATAACAGGGGGCAATCAGCCCCAGCATTTT. Translated: CASSITGGNQPQHF. V gene TRBV19 combines with J gene TRBJ1-5; 7 nucleotides agree with TRBD1. This CDR3 spans 14 amino acids. CDR1 is LNHDA and CDR2 is SQIVND in the germline V gene (reference sequence). J gave up 2 bases and V 2 bases, and 0 bases lay outside the gene matches.

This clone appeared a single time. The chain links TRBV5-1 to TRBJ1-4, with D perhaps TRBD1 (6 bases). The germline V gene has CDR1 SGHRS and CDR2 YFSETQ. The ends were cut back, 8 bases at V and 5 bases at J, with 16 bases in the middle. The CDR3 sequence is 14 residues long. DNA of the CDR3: TGCGCCAGTAGACCGGGACAAGGCAATGAAAAACTGTTTTTT. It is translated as CASRPGQGNEKLFF.